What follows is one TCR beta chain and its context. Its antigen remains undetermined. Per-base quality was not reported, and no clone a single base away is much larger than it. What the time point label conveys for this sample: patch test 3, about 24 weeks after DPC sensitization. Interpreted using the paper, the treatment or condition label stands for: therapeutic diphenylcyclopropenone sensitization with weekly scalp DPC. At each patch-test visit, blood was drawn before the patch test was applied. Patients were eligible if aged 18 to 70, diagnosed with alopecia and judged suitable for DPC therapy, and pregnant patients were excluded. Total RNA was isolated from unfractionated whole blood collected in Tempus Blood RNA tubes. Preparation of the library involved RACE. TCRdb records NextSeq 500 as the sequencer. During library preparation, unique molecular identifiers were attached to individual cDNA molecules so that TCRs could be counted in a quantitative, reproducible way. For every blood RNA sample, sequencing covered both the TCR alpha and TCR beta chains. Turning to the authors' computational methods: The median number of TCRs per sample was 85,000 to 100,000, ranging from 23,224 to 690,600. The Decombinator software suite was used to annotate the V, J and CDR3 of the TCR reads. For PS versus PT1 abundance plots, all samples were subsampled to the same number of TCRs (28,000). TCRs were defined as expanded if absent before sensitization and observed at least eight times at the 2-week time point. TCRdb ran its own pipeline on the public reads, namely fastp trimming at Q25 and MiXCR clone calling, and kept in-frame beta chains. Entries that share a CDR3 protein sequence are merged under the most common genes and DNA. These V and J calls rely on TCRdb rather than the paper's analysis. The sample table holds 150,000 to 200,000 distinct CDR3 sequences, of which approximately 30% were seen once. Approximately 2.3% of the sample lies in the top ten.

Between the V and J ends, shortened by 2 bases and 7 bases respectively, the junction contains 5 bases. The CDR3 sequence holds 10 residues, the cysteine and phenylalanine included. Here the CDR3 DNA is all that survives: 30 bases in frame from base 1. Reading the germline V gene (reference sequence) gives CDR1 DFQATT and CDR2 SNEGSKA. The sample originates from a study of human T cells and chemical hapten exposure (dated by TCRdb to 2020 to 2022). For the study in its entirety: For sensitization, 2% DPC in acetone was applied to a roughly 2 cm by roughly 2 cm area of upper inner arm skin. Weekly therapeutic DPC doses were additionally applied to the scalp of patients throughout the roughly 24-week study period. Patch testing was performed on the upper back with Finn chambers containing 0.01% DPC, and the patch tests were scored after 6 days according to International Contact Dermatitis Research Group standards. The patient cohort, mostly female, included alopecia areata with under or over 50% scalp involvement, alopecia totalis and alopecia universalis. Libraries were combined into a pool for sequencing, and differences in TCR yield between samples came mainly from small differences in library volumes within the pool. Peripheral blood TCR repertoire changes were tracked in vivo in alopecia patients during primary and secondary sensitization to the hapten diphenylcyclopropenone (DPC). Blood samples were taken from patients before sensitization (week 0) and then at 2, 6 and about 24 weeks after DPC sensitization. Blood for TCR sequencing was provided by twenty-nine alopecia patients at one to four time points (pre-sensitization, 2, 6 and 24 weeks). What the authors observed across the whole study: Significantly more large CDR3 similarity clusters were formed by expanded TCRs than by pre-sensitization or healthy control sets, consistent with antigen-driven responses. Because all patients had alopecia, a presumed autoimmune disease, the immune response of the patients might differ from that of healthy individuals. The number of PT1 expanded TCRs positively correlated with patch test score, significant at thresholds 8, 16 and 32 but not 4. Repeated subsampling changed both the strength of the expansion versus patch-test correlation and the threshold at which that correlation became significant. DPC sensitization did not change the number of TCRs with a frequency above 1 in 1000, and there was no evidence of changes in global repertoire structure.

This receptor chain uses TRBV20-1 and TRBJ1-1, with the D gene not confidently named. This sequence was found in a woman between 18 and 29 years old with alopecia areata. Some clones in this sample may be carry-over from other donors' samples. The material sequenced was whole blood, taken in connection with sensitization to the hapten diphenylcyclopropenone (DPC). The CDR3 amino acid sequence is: CSARLSEAFF. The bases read TGCAGTGCTAGATTAAGTGAAGCTTTCTTT.